Listed below are T cell receptor beta chains from one sample, sequenced in a study of blood T cell repertoires in COVID-19. The assay was immunoSEQ multiplex PCR, and TCRdb's table has in-frame clones only and misses some. Here the sample spans about 430,000 clones, 75% to 90% being singletons. The sequencing input was PBMCs or T cells enriched from blood (not recorded which). The receptors were gathered from a man aged 30 to 45 who had recovered from COVID-19. Both conserved end residues are part of each CDR3. The order of the fields is CDR3 protein, CDR3 DNA, J gene, D gene, V gene, CDR3 length, clone size. The D gene is left open where the match is weak. Size tells how often a clone was seen (once, few, many) or the class of an expanded clone, and some rows leave it out.

CASSVTGRLYQETQYF | TGTGCCAGCAGCGTGACAGGGCGGTTGTACCAAGAGACCCAGTACTTC | TRBJ2-5 | TRBD1 | TRBV5-5 | 16 | -
CATSRTVQETQYF | TGTGCCACCAGCAGGACTGTACAAGAGACCCAGTACTTC | TRBJ2-5 | - | TRBV15 | 13 | -
CASSFRGDGYTF | TGTGCCAGCAGTTTCAGGGGGGATGGCTACACCTTC | TRBJ1-2 | TRBD1 | TRBV27 | 12 | -
CASSLGRAPRHGYTF | TGTGCCAGCAGTTTGGGCAGAGCTCCCCGGCATGGCTACACCTTC | TRBJ1-2 | - | TRBV27 | 15 | -
CASSLGGTGTSPLHF | TGCGCCAGCAGCCTGGGGGGGACAGGAACTTCACCCCTCCACTTT | TRBJ1-6 | TRBD1 | TRBV5-1 | 15 | -
CASSAGDGIYEQYF | TGCGCCAGCAGCGCAGGGGACGGAATCTACGAGCAGTACTTC | TRBJ2-7 | - | TRBV5-1 | 14 | -
CASSSVGLAGYEQYF | TGTGCCAGCAGTAGCGTGGGGCTAGCGGGCTACGAGCAGTACTTC | TRBJ2-7 | TRBD2 | TRBV2 | 15 | -
CAAAPTDRPQHF | TGTGCCGCAGCACCCACCGACAGGCCCCAGCATTTT | TRBJ1-5 | - | TRBV28 | 12 | -
CAWSVPGSGANVLTF | TGTGCCTGGAGTGTACCGGGCTCTGGGGCCAACGTCCTGACTTTC | TRBJ2-6 | - | TRBV30 | 15 | -
CASSLGTSGDNEQFF | TGCGCCAGCAGCTTGGGGACTAGCGGGGACAATGAGCAGTTCTTC | TRBJ2-1 | TRBD2 | TRBV5-1 | 15 | -
CASTLDRSYNEQFF | TGTGCCAGTACCCTGGACAGATCCTACAATGAGCAGTTCTTC | TRBJ2-1 | - | TRBV19 | 14 | -
CASSAPGTASNQPQHF | TGTGCCAGCAGTGCCCCCGGGACAGCCAGCAATCAGCCCCAGCATTTT | TRBJ1-5 | TRBD1 | TRBV6-1 | 16 | once
CASSVPAGADTQYF | TGTGCCAGCAGCGTTCCCGCAGGGGCAGATACGCAGTATTTT | TRBJ2-3 | - | TRBV11-2 | 14 | -
CASSQALSFNEQFF | TGTGCCAGCAGTCAGGCCCTTTCTTTCAATGAGCAGTTCTTC | TRBJ2-1 | - | TRBV6-4 | 14 | once
CASSLRLDDEQFF | TGCGCCAGCAGCTTACGTCTAGATGATGAGCAGTTCTTC | TRBJ2-1 | - | TRBV5-1 | 13 | -
CASTWGQGSYNEQFF | TGTGCCAGCACTTGGGGACAGGGCTCCTACAATGAGCAGTTCTTC | TRBJ2-1 | TRBD1 | TRBV6-5 | 15 | -
CASSDGTSGTDTQYF | TGCGCCAGCAGTGATGGGACTAGCGGAACAGATACGCAGTATTTT | TRBJ2-3 | TRBD2 | TRBV10-1 | 15 | -
CASSLAGVVDTQYF | TGTGCCAGCAGCTTAGCAGGGGTTGTGGATACGCAGTATTTT | TRBJ2-3 | - | TRBV7-9 | 14 | -
CASSPRGVTEAFF | TGTGCCAGCTCACCCCGGGGAGTGACTGAAGCTTTCTTT | TRBJ1-1 | - | TRBV18 | 13 | -
CAWSVEQTYGYTF | TGTGCCTGGAGTGTAGAACAGACCTATGGCTACACCTTC | TRBJ1-2 | - | TRBV30 | 13 | -
CASSPDETGSYTF | TGCGCCAGCAGCCCGGACGAGACAGGGAGCTACACCTTC | TRBJ1-2 | TRBD1 | TRBV5-1 | 13 | -
CASSSPRDYEQYF | TGTGCCAGCAGCTCTCCCAGGGATTACGAGCAGTACTTC | TRBJ2-7 | - | TRBV11-3 | 13 | -
CASSSRLGEETQYF | TGTGCCAGCAGCTCCCGACTAGGAGAAGAGACCCAGTACTTC | TRBJ2-5 | - | TRBV7-8 | 14 | -
CASSVAGVETQYF | TGTGCCAGCAGCGTCGCGGGGGTAGAGACCCAGTACTTC | TRBJ2-5 | TRBD2 | TRBV12-3/TRBV12-4 | 13 | once
CASSPRQTRGQYF | TGTGCCAGCAGCCCAAGACAGACTCGAGGGCAGTACTTC | TRBJ2-7 | - | TRBV3-1/TRBV3-2 | 13 | once
CASSLSRARGEQYF | TGTGCCAGCAGTTTATCGCGGGCCCGGGGCGAGCAGTACTTC | TRBJ2-7 | - | TRBV28 | 14 | -
CASSPTGDRGYTF | TGCGCCAGCAGCCCAACGGGGGATCGAGGCTACACCTTC | TRBJ1-2 | - | TRBV5-1 | 13 | many
CASSPGGTVSSYNEQFF | TGCGCCAGCAGCCCGGGGGGGACAGTAAGCTCCTACAATGAGCAGTTCTTC | TRBJ2-1 | - | TRBV5-1 | 17 | -
CASSSRTSGKNIDTQYF | TGTGCCAGCAGTTCCCGGACTAGCGGGAAGAATATAGATACGCAGTATTTT | TRBJ2-3 | TRBD2 | TRBV27 | 17 | -
CASSRVLYQETQYF | TGTGCCAGTAGTAGAGTTTTGTACCAAGAGACCCAGTACTTC | TRBJ2-5 | - | TRBV19 | 14 | -
CASQREAYNEQFF | TGTGCCTCCCAGCGGGAGGCTTACAATGAGCAGTTCTTC | TRBJ2-1 | TRBD2 | TRBV30 | 13 | few
CSLGDWETQYF | TGCAGCCTTGGGGACTGGGAGACCCAGTACTTC | TRBJ2-5 | - | TRBV29-1 | 11 | -
CASSQDRETIHYTF | TGTGCCAGCAGCCAAGATCGGGAGACCATCCACTACACCTTC | TRBJ1-2 | - | TRBV4-2 | 14 | -
CASSTHRGGNSPLHF | TGTGCCAGCTCTACTCACAGGGGGGGTAATTCACCCCTCCACTTT | TRBJ1-6 | TRBD1 | TRBV2 | 15 | -
CASKRTGPNTGELFF | TGTGCCAGCAAAAGGACAGGGCCTAACACCGGGGAGCTGTTTTTT | TRBJ2-2 | TRBD1 | TRBV9 | 15 | -
CASSLGQGVYNEQFF | TGCGCCAGCAGCCTGGGACAAGGGGTCTACAATGAGCAGTTCTTC | TRBJ2-1 | - | TRBV5-1 | 15 | -
CATQREGNTEAFF | TGTGCCACCCAAAGAGAGGGAAACACTGAAGCTTTCTTT | TRBJ1-1 | - | TRBV15 | 13 | -
CASSLALGGADEQYF | TGTGCCAGCAGCTTAGCCCTCGGAGGGGCCGACGAGCAGTACTTC | TRBJ2-7 | - | TRBV11-2 | 15 | -
CASSRPVENTEAFF | TGTGCCAGCAGTCGTCCAGTTGAGAACACTGAAGCTTTCTTT | TRBJ1-1 | - | TRBV28 | 14 | -
CASSIRLNTEAFF | TGTGCCAGCAGTATACGGTTGAACACTGAAGCTTTCTTT | TRBJ1-1 | - | TRBV12-3/TRBV12-4 | 13 | -
CASSHWREGAGELFF | TGTGCCAGCAGCCACTGGCGGGAGGGGGCCGGGGAGCTGTTTTTT | TRBJ2-2 | TRBD2 | TRBV3-1/TRBV3-2 | 15 | -
CASSLILLAGDGETQYF | TGTGCCAGCAGCTTGATCCTATTAGCGGGAGACGGAGAGACCCAGTACTTC | TRBJ2-5 | TRBD2 | TRBV5-6 | 17 | -
CASSSLAGGLYEQYF | TGTGCCAGCAGCTCGCTAGCGGGAGGGCTCTACGAGCAGTACTTC | TRBJ2-7 | TRBD2 | TRBV13 | 15 | -
CASSLALSGFSYSYTF | TGTGCCAGCAGCTTAGCACTCTCGGGATTTTCCTATAGCTACACCTTC | TRBJ1-2 | - | TRBV7-2 | 16 | -
CASSIGGALYNEQFF | TGTGCCAGCAGTATAGGGGGAGCCTTATACAATGAGCAGTTCTTC | TRBJ2-1 | - | TRBV27 | 15 | -
CASSLWGERTYEQYF | TGCGCCAGCAGCTTGTGGGGGGAGAGAACCTACGAGCAGTACTTC | TRBJ2-7 | - | TRBV5-1 | 15 | -
CASTEKWLAGATYEQYF | TGTGCCAGCACCGAAAAATGGCTAGCGGGAGCTACGTACGAGCAGTACTTC | TRBJ2-7 | - | TRBV21-1 | 17 | -
CASSRDTYYEQYF | TGTGCCAGCAGTAGGGACACATACTACGAGCAGTACTTC | TRBJ2-7 | - | TRBV6-5 | 13 | -
CASNRELSSYNEQFF | TGTGCCAGCAATCGGGAGCTATCCTCCTACAATGAGCAGTTCTTC | TRBJ2-1 | - | TRBV7-9 | 15 | once
CASSIGQGLSWPQHF | TGTGCCAGTAGTATCGGACAGGGGCTAAGTTGGCCCCAGCATTTT | TRBJ1-5 | TRBD1 | TRBV19 | 15 | -